This TCR beta chain was sequenced in a study of T cell responses to AZD1222 COVID-19 vaccine. Deletions cut 1 base from V and 3 bases from J, with 16 bases between. Germline assignment: CDR1 LNHDA and CDR2 SQIVND (reference sequence). The CDR3 runs 16 residues. The table came from immunoSEQ multiplex PCR; TCRdb's copy has only in-frame clones and leaves some out. The sample has 140,000 or so clones, around nine tenths seen once. This clone was counted a single time. Its antigen is undetermined. Whole-study findings and limits: Only a handful of AZD1222 recipients, several in all, had baseline seropositivity. Vaccine-associated CD4 TCRs spanned spike, dominant at 160-218 and 743-854. In a largely white British group with more females than males, clonal diversity was possibly underestimated.

The sequences come from peripheral blood, collected on day 0 of AZD1222 vaccination. The clonotype originates from an adult in good health. V gene TRBV19 combines with J gene TRBJ2-7, with D tentatively TRBD1 or TRBD2 (5 bases each). The CDR3 spells CASSIAEGPMIYEQYF. CDR3 in DNA: TGTGCCAGTAGTATAGCTGAGGGGCCTATGATCTACGAGCAGTACTTC.